The sequence of this T cell receptor (beta chain) was determined in a study of CD8 T cells in Susac syndrome. The ends lost 1 base at V and 3 bases at J; junction bases unmatched: 19. Germline CDR1 and CDR2: MGHRA and YSYEKL. The CDR3 totals 21 residues. TEMRA cells were FACS-enriched, and CD8+ and CD4+ T cells were isolated negatively. Random-hexamer reverse transcription was applied to about 0.45 to 1 ug RNA. TCR beta CDR3 was amplified by immunoSEQ covering 54 Vbeta and 13 Jbeta. TCRdb ran MiXCR on the immunoSEQ multiplex PCR reads and lists one entry per CDR3 protein. This table has over 300,000 distinct CDR3 sequences, 92% appearing once. This clonotype was detected only once.

Sequencing was done on a sample of CD4+ T cells from PBMCs. The J gene is TRBJ2-7, the V gene TRBV4-1, with 12 positions matching TRBD2. The sequence was obtained from a human donor with multiple sclerosis. CDR3 in amino acids: CASSQAFRGGLAGLWGYEQYF. The CDR3 DNA follows: TGCGCCAGCAGCCAAGCTTTCCGCGGAGGACTAGCGGGATTATGGGGCTACGAGCAGTACTTC.